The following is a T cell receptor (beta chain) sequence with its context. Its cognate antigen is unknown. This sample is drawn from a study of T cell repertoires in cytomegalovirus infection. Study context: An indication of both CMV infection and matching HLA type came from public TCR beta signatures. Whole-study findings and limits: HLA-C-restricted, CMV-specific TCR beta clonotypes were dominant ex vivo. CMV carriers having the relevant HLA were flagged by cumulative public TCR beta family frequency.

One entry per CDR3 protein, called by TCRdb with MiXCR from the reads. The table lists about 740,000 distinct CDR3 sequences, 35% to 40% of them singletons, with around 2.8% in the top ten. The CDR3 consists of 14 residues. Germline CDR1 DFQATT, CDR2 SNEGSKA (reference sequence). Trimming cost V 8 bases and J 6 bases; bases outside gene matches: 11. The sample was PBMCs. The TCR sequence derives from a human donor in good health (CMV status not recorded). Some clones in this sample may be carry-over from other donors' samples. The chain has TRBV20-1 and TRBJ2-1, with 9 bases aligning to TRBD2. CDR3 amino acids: CSSRLAGGRNEQFF. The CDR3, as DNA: TGCAGTTCGCGGTTGGCGGGGGGGCGCAATGAGCAGTTCTTC.